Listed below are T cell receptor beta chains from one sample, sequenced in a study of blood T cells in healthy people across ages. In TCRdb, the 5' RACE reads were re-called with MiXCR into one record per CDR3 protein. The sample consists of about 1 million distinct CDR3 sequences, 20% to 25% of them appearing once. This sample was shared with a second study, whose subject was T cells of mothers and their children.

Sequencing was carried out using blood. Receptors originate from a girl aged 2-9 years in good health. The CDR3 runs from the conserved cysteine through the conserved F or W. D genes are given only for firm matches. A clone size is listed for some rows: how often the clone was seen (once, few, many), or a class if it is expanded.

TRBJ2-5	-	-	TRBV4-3	CASSQDQAETQYF
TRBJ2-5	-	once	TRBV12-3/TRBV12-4	CASRSKSSGRETQYF
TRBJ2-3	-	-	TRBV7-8	CASSLPEATQYF
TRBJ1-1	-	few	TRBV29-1	CSGENSEAFF
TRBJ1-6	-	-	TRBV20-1	CSPLGVTGPLHF
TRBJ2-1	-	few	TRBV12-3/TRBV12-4	CASSLRTSNNEQFF
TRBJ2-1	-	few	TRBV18	CASSPIPDSGGNEQFF
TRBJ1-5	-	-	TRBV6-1	CASSEAGWGRQPQHF
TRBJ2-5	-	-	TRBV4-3	CASSQRQVGVETQYF
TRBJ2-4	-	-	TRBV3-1	CASSPRGVFKNIQYF
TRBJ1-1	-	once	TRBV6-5	CASFLRENTEAFF
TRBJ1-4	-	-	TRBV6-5	CASSSPGDTNEKLFF
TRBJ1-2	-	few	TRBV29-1	CSVRYTEGYTF
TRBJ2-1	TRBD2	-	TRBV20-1	CSARESGGAPEQFF
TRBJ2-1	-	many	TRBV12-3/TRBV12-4	CASSLSPSGYNEQFF
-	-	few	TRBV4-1	CASSQVGLLSYEQYF
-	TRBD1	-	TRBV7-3	CASSLMGQGAETQYF
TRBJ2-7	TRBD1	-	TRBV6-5	CASSSPGTGDEQYF
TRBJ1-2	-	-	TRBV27	CASSLGFGSYGYTF
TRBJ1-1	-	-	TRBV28	CASRIFRVIQNSLNTEAFF
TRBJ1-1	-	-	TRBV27	CASSFQMNPEAFF
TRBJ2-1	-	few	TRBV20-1	CSASTRSSYNEQFF
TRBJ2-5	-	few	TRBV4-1	CASSQRPSGAYQETQYF